The rows below give T cell receptor beta chains drawn from one sample of a study of T cell responses to AZD1222 COVID-19 vaccine. Measured with immunoSEQ multiplex PCR; TCRdb has only the in-frame clones, and not every one. The table records about 160,000 clones, approximately 90% of them present only once. This sample comprised peripheral blood, obtained 28 days after the second AZD1222 dose. Every receptor here comes from an adult who received the AZD1222 COVID-19 vaccine. Both conserved end residues are part of each CDR3. A D gene is named only where the DNA matches it firmly. Size is omitted from some rows. Given values are once, few, many or a class for expanded clones.

j_gene | v_gene | d_gene | len | abundance | CDR3nt | CDR3aa
TRBJ1-5 | TRBV19 | NA | 15 | NA | TGTGCCAGTAGTATTGGGGGGCTTTTCAATCAGCCCCAGCATTTT | CASSIGGLFNQPQHF
TRBJ1-2 | TRBV7-2 | TRBD1 | 14 | NA | TGTGCCAGCAACCCTGGGACAGGGGGCGGTGGCTACACCTTC | CASNPGTGGGGYTF
TRBJ2-3 | TRBV4-1 | NA | 14 | NA | TGCGCCAGCTCGATCGGTCCTAGCACAGATACGCAGTATTTT | CASSIGPSTDTQYF
TRBJ1-1 | TRBV5-5 | NA | 13 | NA | TGTGCCAGCAGTTCACAGGGCAGCACTGAAGCTTTCTTT | CASSSQGSTEAFF
TRBJ1-3 | TRBV2 | NA | 14 | NA | TGTGCCAGCACCGACGGGGAAAGCGGAAACACCATATATTTT | CASTDGESGNTIYF
TRBJ2-3 | TRBV5-1 | NA | 14 | NA | TGCGCCAGCAGCTTCGGCCAGTACGAGGATACGCAGTATTTT | CASSFGQYEDTQYF
TRBJ1-5 | TRBV28 | NA | 13 | NA | TGTGCCAGCACCCGGCAAACATTTCAGCCCCAGCATTTT | CASTRQTFQPQHF
TRBJ1-1 | TRBV6-6 | NA | 11 | NA | TGTGCCAGCAGCTTGACATCGGTAGCTTTCTTT | CASSLTSVAFF
TRBJ2-5 | TRBV7-9 | TRBD2 | 16 | NA | TGTGCCAGCAGCACTTCACTACGGGGGGGTGGAGAGACCCAGTACTTC | CASSTSLRGGGETQYF
TRBJ2-1 | TRBV6-4 | TRBD2 | 14 | NA | TGTGCCAGCAGTGACCGCGGGGGATCGGGTAAGCAGTTCTTC | CASSDRGGSGKQFF
TRBJ1-1 | TRBV27 | NA | 14 | few | TGTGCCAGCAGTTTTGGGGGATCCAACACTGAAGCTTTCTTT | CASSFGGSNTEAFF
TRBJ2-5 | TRBV29-1 | TRBD2 | 15 | NA | TGCAGCGTTGGTGCTAGCGGGGTAACTCTGGAGACCCAGTACTTC | CSVGASGVTLETQYF
TRBJ1-2 | TRBV30 | NA | 13 | NA | TGTGCCTGGAGTGTGGGGGGGCCGTATGGCTACACCTTC | CAWSVGGPYGYTF
TRBJ1-5 | TRBV15 | TRBD1 | 16 | NA | TGTGCCACCAGCAGAGTCAGACAGGGGAGGGATCAGCCCCAGCATTTT | CATSRVRQGRDQPQHF
TRBJ1-2 | TRBV18 | TRBD1 | 13 | NA | TGTGCCAGCTCACCCCGGGACAGCGATGGCTACACCTTC | CASSPRDSDGYTF
TRBJ1-2 | TRBV5-1 | NA | 16 | NA | TGCGCCAGCAGCCCTGACAAGGGTGCCCTGGTGAATGGCTACACCTTC | CASSPDKGALVNGYTF
TRBJ2-6 | TRBV5-4 | NA | 15 | NA | TGTGCCAGCAGCCCGGGCGGAACTGGGGCCAACGTCCTGACTTTC | CASSPGGTGANVLTF
TRBJ2-7 | TRBV18 | TRBD1 | 15 | NA | TGTGCCAGCTCACCCCGGACAGGGGTCACCTACGAGCAGTACTTC | CASSPRTGVTYEQYF
TRBJ2-1 | TRBV11-3 | NA | 16 | NA | TGTGCCAGCAGCTTAAAGGGGGGCCATACCTACAATGAGCAGTTCTTC | CASSLKGGHTYNEQFF
TRBJ1-3 | TRBV27 | TRBD1 | 18 | NA | TGTGCCAGCAGTAAAGGCCCCGGGACAGGGGGCTCTGGAAACACCATATATTTT | CASSKGPGTGGSGNTIYF